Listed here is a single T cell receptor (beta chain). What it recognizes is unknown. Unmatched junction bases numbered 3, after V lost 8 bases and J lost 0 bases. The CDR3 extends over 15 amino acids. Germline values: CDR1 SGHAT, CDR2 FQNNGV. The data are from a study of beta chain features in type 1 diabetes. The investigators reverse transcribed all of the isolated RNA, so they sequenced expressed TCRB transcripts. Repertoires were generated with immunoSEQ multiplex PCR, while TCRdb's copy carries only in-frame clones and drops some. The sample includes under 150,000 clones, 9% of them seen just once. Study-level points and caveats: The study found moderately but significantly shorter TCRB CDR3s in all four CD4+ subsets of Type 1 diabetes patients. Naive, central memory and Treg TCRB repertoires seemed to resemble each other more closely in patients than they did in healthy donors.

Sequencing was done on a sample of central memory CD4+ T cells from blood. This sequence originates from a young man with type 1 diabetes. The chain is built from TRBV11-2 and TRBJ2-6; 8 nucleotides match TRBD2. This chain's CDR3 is CASERGYSGANVLTF. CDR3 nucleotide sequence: TGTGCCAGCGAGCGGGGGTACTCTGGGGCCAACGTCCTGACTTTC.